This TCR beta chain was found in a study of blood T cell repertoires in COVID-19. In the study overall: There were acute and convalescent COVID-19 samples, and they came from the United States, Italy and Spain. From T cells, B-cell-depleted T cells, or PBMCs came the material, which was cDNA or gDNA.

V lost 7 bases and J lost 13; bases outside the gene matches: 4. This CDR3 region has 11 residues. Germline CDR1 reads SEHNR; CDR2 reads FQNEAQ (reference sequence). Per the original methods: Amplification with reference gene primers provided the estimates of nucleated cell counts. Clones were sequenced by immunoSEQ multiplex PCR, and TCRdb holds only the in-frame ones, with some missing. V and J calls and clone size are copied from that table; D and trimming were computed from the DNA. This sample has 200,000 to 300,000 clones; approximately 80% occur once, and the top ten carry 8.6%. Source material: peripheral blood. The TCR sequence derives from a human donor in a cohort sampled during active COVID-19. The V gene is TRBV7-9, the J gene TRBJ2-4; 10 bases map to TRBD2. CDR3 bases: TGTGCCAGCACTAGCGGGAGCGTACAGTACTTC. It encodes CASTSGSVQYF.